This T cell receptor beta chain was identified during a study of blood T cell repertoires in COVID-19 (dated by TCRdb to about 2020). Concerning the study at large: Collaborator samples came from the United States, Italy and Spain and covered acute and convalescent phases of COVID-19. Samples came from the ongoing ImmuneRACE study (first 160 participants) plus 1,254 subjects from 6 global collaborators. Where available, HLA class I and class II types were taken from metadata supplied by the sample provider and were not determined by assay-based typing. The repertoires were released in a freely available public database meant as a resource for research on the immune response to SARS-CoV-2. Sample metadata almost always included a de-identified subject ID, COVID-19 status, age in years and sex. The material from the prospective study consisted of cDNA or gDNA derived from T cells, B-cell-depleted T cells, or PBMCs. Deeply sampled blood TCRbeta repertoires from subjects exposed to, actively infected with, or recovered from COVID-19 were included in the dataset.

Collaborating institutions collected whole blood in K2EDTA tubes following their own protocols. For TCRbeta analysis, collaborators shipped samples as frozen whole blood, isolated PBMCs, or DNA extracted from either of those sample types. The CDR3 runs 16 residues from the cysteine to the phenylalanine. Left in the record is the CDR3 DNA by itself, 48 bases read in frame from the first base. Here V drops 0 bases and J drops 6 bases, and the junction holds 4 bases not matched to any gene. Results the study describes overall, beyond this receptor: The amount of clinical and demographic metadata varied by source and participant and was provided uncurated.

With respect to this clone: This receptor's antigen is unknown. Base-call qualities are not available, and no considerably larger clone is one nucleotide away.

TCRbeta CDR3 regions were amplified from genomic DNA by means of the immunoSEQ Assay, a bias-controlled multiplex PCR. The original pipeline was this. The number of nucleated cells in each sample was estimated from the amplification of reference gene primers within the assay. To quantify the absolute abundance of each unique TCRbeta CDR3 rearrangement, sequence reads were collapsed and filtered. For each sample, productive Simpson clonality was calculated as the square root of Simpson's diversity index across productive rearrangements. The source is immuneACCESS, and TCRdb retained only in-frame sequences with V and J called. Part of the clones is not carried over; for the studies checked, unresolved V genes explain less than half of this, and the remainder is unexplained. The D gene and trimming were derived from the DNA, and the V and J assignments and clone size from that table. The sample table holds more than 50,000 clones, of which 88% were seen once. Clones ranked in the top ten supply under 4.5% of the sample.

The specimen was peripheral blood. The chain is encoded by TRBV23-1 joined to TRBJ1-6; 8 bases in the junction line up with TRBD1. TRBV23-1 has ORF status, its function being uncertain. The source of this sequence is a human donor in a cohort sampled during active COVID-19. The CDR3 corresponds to CASSQSGRGLNSPLHF. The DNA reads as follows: TGCGCCAGCAGTCAATCAGGCAGGGGGCTTAATTCACCCCTCCACTTT.